This T cell receptor beta chain comes out of a study of blood T cells in healthy people across ages. Through a sample-barcoded 5' primer and a J-beta primer mix, a second PCR was run for roughly 6 to 12 cycles. Each TCR beta cDNA got a 12-nucleotide random molecular identifier. TCRdb redid the calling of the 5' RACE reads with MiXCR, one entry per CDR3 protein. The repertoire holds 650,000 to 800,000 distinct CDR3 sequences, with 40% to 50% as singletons. V lost 8 bases and J 5 bases, leaving 22 bases between the germline ends. CDR1 and CDR2 (germline): LNHNV, YYDKDF (reference sequence). The CDR3 runs to 15 residues.

This clonotype was sampled from a man aged 60 to 75 in good health. Sequencing was carried out using blood. The rearrangement uses TRBV15 and TRBJ2-7, with D tentatively TRBD1 or TRBD2 (6 bases each). The CDR3 sequence is CATGRTGAGINEQYF. The CDR3 DNA is TGTGCCACCGGCCGCACGGGGGCAGGTATCAACGAGCAGTACTTC.